These 20 T cell receptor beta chains came from one sample sequenced in a study of T cell clones after liver transplantation. The method was immunoSEQ multiplex PCR; TCRdb's version includes in-frame clones alone and lacks a portion of them. The table lists some 40,000 clones, 85% to 90% of them singletons, with about 2.5% in the top ten. The specimen was CD4+ T cells from blood, collected 24 months after liver transplant. The receptors stem from a human patient who received a liver transplant. A subset of T cells may come from the graft donor.

This chain joins TRBV10-3 and TRBJ2-3, with D possibly matching TRBD2 (5 bases). This CDR3 comprises 12 residues. The germline V and J ends were trimmed by 3 bases and 6 bases, with 7 bases remaining between them. The germline V gene has CDR1 ENHRY and CDR2 SYGVKD. The CDR3 bases are TGTGCCATCAGTGACGGGGTCGATACGCAGTATTTT. Its translation: CAISDGVDTQYF.

V is TRBV6-5 and J is TRBJ1-1; tentative D call: TRBD1 (6 bases). CDR1 is MNHEY and CDR2 is SVGAGI in the germline V gene. CDR3 length equals 15 residues. Between the trimmed V and J ends, which lost 6 bases and 3 bases, there was a span of 17 bases. This CDR3 is CASSSPTGADTEAFF. CDR3 nucleotide sequence: TGTGCCAGCAGCTCTCCGACAGGTGCGGACACTGAAGCTTTCTTT.

The chain combines TRBV7-2 with TRBJ2-7, with 10 bases lining up with TRBD2. The J segment lost 9 bases and the V segment lost 3 bases, leaving 11 bases of the junction unmatched. The CDR3 consists of 15 residues. Germline-derived CDR1 and CDR2 are SGHTA and FQGNSA. The CDR3 is CASSLGSGGGRGQYF. The CDR3 nucleotides read TGTGCCAGCAGCTTGGGAAGCGGGGGGGGACGAGGGCAGTACTTC.

In its sample, this clone ranks as medium-sized. This chain joins TRBV5-1 and TRBJ2-7; perhaps TRBD1 as D (6 bases). The germline V gene encodes CDR1 SGHRS and CDR2 YFSETQ. The CDR3 length is 15 residues. The germline V and J ends were trimmed by 0 bases and 4 bases, with 14 bases remaining between them. Here the CDR3 DNA reads TGCGCCAGCAGCTTGGGGGACAAGGTGGGATACGAGCAGTACTTC. This gives the protein CASSLGDKVGYEQYF.

V usage is TRBV5-8 and J usage is TRBJ1-4, with TRBD1 matching over 11 bases. There are 16 residues in the CDR3. Germline V gene sequence: CDR1 SGHTS, CDR2 YDEGEE. J was trimmed by 3 bases and V by 6 bases; bases with no gene match: 7. The CDR3 sequence: CASITGQGVSNEKLFF. The DNA of the CDR3 is TGTGCCAGCATAACGGGACAGGGGGTTTCTAATGAAAAACTGTTTTTT.

The chain recombines TRBV9 with TRBJ2-7; the D is unclear. Germline V gives CDR1 SGDLS, CDR2 YYNGEE. The V end lost 7 bases, the J end lost 1 base, and 12 bases lay between the germline ends. CDR3 size: 13 residues. The chain's CDR3 is CASEIDFSYEQYF. CDR3 bases: TGTGCCAGCGAGATTGACTTTTCCTACGAGCAGTACTTC.

The chain employs TRBV5-1 and TRBJ2-2, with D perhaps TRBD1 (5 bases). The ends were cut back, 7 bases at V and 4 bases at J, with 20 bases in the middle. The CDR3 is 16 amino acids. Looked up from germline, CDR1 is SGHRS and CDR2 is YFSETQ. The CDR3 DNA reads TGCGCCAGCGACACCACTGGGGCCTTAATCACCGGGGAGCTGTTTTTT. It encodes CASDTTGALITGELFF.

The V and J genes are TRBV6-1 and TRBJ1-4; D uncertain. This CDR3 comprises 11 residues. V was cut by 6 bases and J by 4 bases, with 3 bases left in between. CDR1 and CDR2 from the germline V gene are MNHNS and SASEGT. CDR3 sequence: CASRGNEKLFF. In nucleotides, the CDR3 is TGTGCCAGCAGGGGTAATGAAAAACTGTTTTTT.

V and J are TRBV5-6 and TRBJ2-5, with D perhaps assigned TRBD1 or TRBD2 (5 bases each). The better agreement between TRBJ2-7 and the DNA end casts doubt on the J call. Germline CDR1 reads SGHDT; CDR2 reads YYEEEE. The CDR3 is 14 residues long. The CDR3 region is CASSLFGDVYEQYF. The CDR3 DNA reads as TGTGCCAGCAGCTTGTTTGGGGACGTCTACGAGCAGTACTTC.

J is TRBJ1-5 and V is TRBV18; 9 nucleotides match TRBD1. The CDR3 consists of 16 residues. Germline values: CDR1 KGHSH, CDR2 LQKENI. The junction had 8 bases not matched to a gene; V was cut back by 4 bases and J by 4 bases. The CDR3: CASSLQGAGGNQPQHF. DNA for the CDR3: TGTGCCAGCTCACTACAGGGGGCTGGTGGGAATCAGCCCCAGCATTTT.

This chain connects TRBV15 to TRBJ1-4; D might be TRBD1 (5 bases). Between the trimmed V and J ends, which lost 1 base and 7 bases, there was a span of 13 bases. CDR1 and CDR2 (germline): LNHNV, YYDKDF (reference sequence). The CDR3 has 15 residues. CDR3 residues: CATSRVGQVREKLFF. CDR3 in DNA: TGTGCCACCAGCAGAGTGGGGCAGGTCCGTGAAAAACTGTTTTTT. The variable domain in full, with the rest retrieved from reference TRBV15 and TRBJ1-4, is DAMVIQNPRYQVTQFGKPVTLSCSQTLNHNVMYWYQQKSSQAPKLLFHYYDKDFNNEADTPDNFQSRRPNTSFCFLDIRSPGLGDTAMYLCATSRVGQVREKLFFGSGTQLSVL.

The CDR3 nucleotides are TGCGCCAGCAGCCAATCTCCTAGCGAGGGAGATACGCAGTATTTT. It is translated as CASSQSPSEGDTQYF. The chain couples TRBV4-1 to TRBJ2-3; a weak D match, TRBD2 (6 bases). The CDR3 runs 15 residues. The germline V gene encodes CDR1 MGHRA and CDR2 YSYEKL. V lost 2 bases to trimming and J lost 5 bases, with 14 bases between them.

The chain carries TRBV19 and TRBJ1-6; D is unresolved. This CDR3 spans 13 amino acids. V lost 0 bases and J 8 bases, leaving 5 bases between the germline ends. CDR1 and CDR2 from the germline V gene are LNHDA and SQIVND (reference sequence). In nucleotides, the CDR3 is TGTGCCAGTAGTATAGATACGGATTCACCCCTCCACTTT. Residues: CASSIDTDSPLHF.

The chain carries TRBV5-4 and TRBJ2-1; TRBD1 matches at 8 bases. The CDR3 contains 13 residues. CDR1 SGHNT and CDR2 YYREEE come from the germline V gene (reference sequence). With V trimmed by 3 bases and J by 8 bases, 4 bases remained unmatched. The CDR3 bases are TGTGCCAGCAGCTCCGGACAGGGCTATGAGCAGTTCTTC. It specifies CASSSGQGYEQFF. Complete variable domain (other parts from reference TRBV5-4 and TRBJ2-1): ETGVTQSPTHLIKTRGQQVTLRCSSQSGHNTVSWYQQALGQGPQFIFQYYREEENGRGNFPPRFSGLQFPNYSSELNVNALELDDSALYLCASSSGQGYEQFFGPGTRLTVL.

The chain uses TRBV7-8 and TRBJ1-4; TRBD1 might be the D (6 bases). V lost 4 bases to trimming and J lost 3 bases, with 12 bases between them. CDR1 SGHVS and CDR2 FQNEAQ come from the germline V gene. This CDR3 spans 15 amino acids. The CDR3 protein is CASSSGVLANEKLFF. CDR3 coding DNA: TGTGCCAGCAGCTCAGGGGTTCTGGCTAATGAAAAACTGTTTTTT.

The chain is built from TRBV7-9 and TRBJ1-4; no clear D. The CDR3 covers 13 residues. Trimming took 1 base from V and 6 from J, leaving 6 bases between them. Germline V CDR1 and CDR2: SEHNR, FQNEAQ (reference sequence). The CDR3 loop is CASSLGSYEKLFF. CDR3 DNA sequence: TGTGCCAGCAGCTTAGGGAGCTATGAAAAACTGTTTTTT.

This clone turned up a few times. The chain couples TRBV27 to TRBJ2-3; D is possibly TRBD2 (5 bases). Trimming left V 7 bases short and J 2 bases short, with 13 bases between. From germline, CDR1 is MNHEY and CDR2 SMNVEV (reference sequence). The CDR3 covers 14 residues. The DNA for the CDR3 is TGTGCCAGCAAAGGTACTAGATTCACAGATACGCAGTATTTT. Amino acid sequence: CASKGTRFTDTQYF.

The V and J genes are TRBV7-2 and TRBJ2-1, with D possibly TRBD2 on 6 matching bases. Germline V gene lookup returns CDR1 SGHTA and CDR2 FQGNSA. V dropped 0 bases and J dropped 6 bases, with 15 bases sitting between them. The CDR3 consists of 16 residues. In DNA, the CDR3 is TGTGCCAGCAGCTTAGCGGGACGGGGGATGAGCAATGAGCAGTTCTTC. Translated: CASSLAGRGMSNEQFF. The complete variable domain, with remaining parts taken from reference TRBV7-2 and TRBJ2-1, reads GAGVSQSPSNKVTEKGKDVELRCDPISGHTALYWYRQSLGQGLEFLIYFQGNSAPDKSGLPSDRFSAERTGGSVSTLTIQRTQQEDSAVYLCASSLAGRGMSNEQFFGPGTRLTVL.

The chain recombines TRBV18 with TRBJ1-5; possibly TRBD1 for D (5 bases). V was shortened by 3 bases and J by 0 bases, with 6 bases between the two germline ends. CDR1 and CDR2 (germline): KGHSH, LQKENI. The CDR3 extends over 14 amino acids. CDR3 DNA: TGTGCCAGCTCACCTGACAGTAGCAATCAGCCCCAGCATTTT. Encoded protein: CASSPDSSNQPQHF.

In DNA, the CDR3 is TGCGCCAGCAGCGCGGCCCAGCTGATGAGGGAGAGTCTCACCTTC. This codes for CASSAAQLMRESLTF. This chain links TRBV5-1 with TRBJ1-2; D gene uncertain. Trimming took 4 bases from V and 13 from J, leaving 26 bases between them. Germline V gene sequence: CDR1 SGHRS, CDR2 YFSETQ. The CDR3 is 15 residues long.